The rows below give T cell receptor beta chains drawn from one sample of a study of cytomegalovirus exposure and HLA in healthy donors. The table came from immunoSEQ multiplex PCR; TCRdb's copy has only in-frame clones and leaves some out. Of roughly 160,000 clones listed, over 70% are singletons. Sequences were obtained from PBMCs. These receptors came from a boy between 2 and 15 years old in good health and CMV-seronegative. The CDR3 runs from the conserved cysteine through the conserved F or W. D genes are given only for firm matches. Not every row has a clone size; where given, it reads once, few, many or a size class.

clone size,V gene,D gene,J gene,CDR3 protein,CDR3 DNA
NA,TRBV7-6,TRBD1,TRBJ1-6,CASSLAGQMNSPLHF,TGTGCCAGCAGCTTAGCGGGACAGATGAATTCACCCCTCCACTTT
NA,TRBV7-6,TRBD1,TRBJ1-3,CASSLWDRGRLFSGNTIYF,TGTGCCAGCAGCTTATGGGACAGGGGGCGGTTGTTCTCTGGAAACACCATATATTTT
NA,TRBV30,NA,TRBJ1-2,CAWSGDTGIYGYTF,TGTGCCTGGAGTGGGGACACAGGGATCTATGGCTACACCTTC
once,TRBV19,NA,TRBJ1-2,CASSSQSDYTF,TGTGCCAGTAGCTCACAGAGTGACTACACCTTC
NA,TRBV6-6,TRBD2,TRBJ2-7,CAIRNTSGQRSYEQYF,TGTGCCATCCGTAATACTAGCGGACAACGCTCCTACGAGCAGTACTTC
NA,TRBV5-6,TRBD1,TRBJ1-2,CASSLEGGQEPRTYGYTF,TGTGCCAGCAGCTTGGAAGGTGGACAGGAACCGAGAACCTATGGCTACACCTTC
NA,TRBV30,NA,TRBJ2-7,CAWSLGETYEQYF,TGTGCCTGGAGTTTGGGAGAAACCTACGAGCAGTACTTC
few,TRBV4-1,NA,TRBJ1-2,CASSQAPGVFRTVDYGYTF,TGCGCCAGCAGCCAAGCGCCAGGGGTGTTCCGTACGGTTGACTATGGCTACACCTTC
once,TRBV19,NA,TRBJ2-7,CASSKSGIEQYF,TGTGCCAGTAGTAAGTCAGGGATCGAGCAGTACTTC
NA,TRBV29-1,TRBD1,TRBJ2-2,CSARDRANTGELFF,TGCAGCGCTCGGGACAGGGCAAACACCGGGGAGCTGTTTTTT
NA,TRBV6-1,TRBD2,TRBJ2-1,CASSPGTSGYNEQFF,TGTGCCAGCAGCCCCGGGACTAGCGGTTACAATGAGCAGTTCTTC
NA,TRBV12-5,NA,TRBJ2-1,CASGTQGPGEFF,TGTGCTAGTGGAACCCAGGGTCCTGGGGAGTTCTTC
NA,TRBV12-5,TRBD1,TRBJ2-6,CASGRTGSSGANVLTF,TGTGCTAGTGGTCGGACAGGCAGCTCTGGGGCCAACGTCCTGACTTTC
NA,TRBV7-6,TRBD2,TRBJ2-1,CASSYRLADEQFF,TGTGCCAGCAGCTACAGACTAGCGGATGAGCAGTTCTTC
NA,TRBV19,TRBD1,TRBJ1-6,CASSRDRDSPLHF,TGTGCCAGTAGCCGGGACAGGGATTCACCCCTCCACTTT
NA,TRBV7-9,TRBD1,TRBJ2-7,CASSSRDRDPYEQYF,TGTGCCAGCAGCTCCCGGGACAGGGATCCCTACGAGCAGTACTTC
NA,TRBV5-1,TRBD2,TRBJ2-4,CASSSGGTSGKNIQYF,TGCGCCAGCAGCTCCGGCGGGACTAGCGGTAAAAACATTCAGTACTTC
NA,TRBV7-7,NA,TRBJ2-5,CASSLVSGPGDETQYF,TGTGCTAGCAGCTTAGTATCCGGGCCAGGGGACGAGACCCAGTACTTC
NA,TRBV9,NA,TRBJ2-2,CASSPRTRVGTGELFF,TGTGCCAGCAGCCCCCGGACGAGGGTAGGCACCGGGGAGCTGTTTTTT
NA,TRBV2,NA,TRBJ2-1,CASSEGPRGNEQFF,TGTGCCAGCAGTGAGGGCCCCCGAGGGAATGAGCAGTTCTTC
few,TRBV4-2,TRBD2,TRBJ2-1,CASKIPLEVAGDRDNEQFF,TGTGCCAGCAAAATCCCCTTAGAGGTGGCGGGAGATCGGGACAATGAGCAGTTCTTC
NA,TRBV6-1,NA,TRBJ2-2,CASSGHGRTINTGELFF,TGTGCCAGCAGTGGACACGGGAGAACGATCAACACCGGGGAGCTGTTTTTT
NA,TRBV7-9,NA,TRBJ2-3,CASSLGYSTDTQYF,TGTGCCAGCAGCTTAGGCTACTCCACAGATACGCAGTATTTT
NA,TRBV27,TRBD1,TRBJ2-1,CARDPGQPYNEQFF,TGTGCCCGAGATCCGGGACAGCCCTACAATGAGCAGTTCTTC
few,TRBV5-4,TRBD2,TRBJ2-1,CASSPVREGSEQFF,TGTGCCAGCAGTCCCGTCCGGGAGGGGAGCGAGCAGTTCTTC
NA,TRBV5-1,NA,TRBJ2-2,CASSSTVRGGGELFF,TGCGCCAGCAGTTCTACGGTCAGGGGCGGCGGGGAGCTGTTTTTT
NA,TRBV7-6,NA,TRBJ1-1,CASSLPPGGGTEAFF,TGTGCCAGCAGCTTACCCCCGGGAGGTGGCACTGAAGCTTTCTTT
few,TRBV4-3,NA,TRBJ2-7,CASSQEFGTPSYEQYF,TGCGCCAGCAGCCAAGAATTTGGGACACCATCCTACGAGCAGTACTTC
NA,TRBV7-8,NA,TRBJ2-1,CASSLAPLGSGPYNEQFF,TGTGCCAGCAGCTTAGCCCCTTTAGGTAGCGGACCATACAATGAGCAGTTCTTC
few,TRBV9,TRBD1,TRBJ1-3,CASSPSRQGYGNTIYF,TGTGCCAGCAGCCCATCCCGACAGGGTTATGGAAACACCATATATTTT
NA,TRBV9,TRBD2,TRBJ2-2,CASSALAGGLGTGELFF,TGTGCCAGCAGCGCACTAGCGGGAGGGTTGGGGACCGGGGAGCTGTTTTTT
NA,TRBV13,NA,TRBJ1-4,CASSLKGQGDEKLFF,TGTGCCAGCAGCTTAAAAGGGCAGGGTGACGAAAAACTGTTTTTT
NA,TRBV21-1,NA,TRBJ2-5,CASSKAAGETQYF,TGTGCCAGCAGCAAAGCGGCGGGAGAGACCCAGTACTTC
once,TRBV6-5,TRBD1,TRBJ1-1,CASSYTNPGQIEAFF,TGTGCCAGCAGTTACACAAACCCGGGACAGATTGAAGCTTTCTTT
once,TRBV30,TRBD1,TRBJ1-3,CAWNTGGSGNTIYF,TGTGCCTGGAATACAGGGGGCTCTGGAAACACCATATATTTT
NA,TRBV7-9,TRBD2,TRBJ2-4,CASRHSGSESAKNIQYF,TGTGCCAGCAGACATAGCGGGAGTGAGTCGGCCAAAAACATTCAGTACTTC
NA,TRBV4-2,TRBD2,TRBJ2-2,CASSQERAGGHGELFF,TGTGCCAGCAGCCAAGAGAGGGCGGGGGGGCACGGGGAGCTGTTTTTT
NA,TRBV6-5,NA,TRBJ1-5,CASSMTGGQPQHF,TGTGCCAGCAGCATGACAGGAGGTCAGCCCCAGCATTTT
NA,TRBV5-6,NA,TRBJ2-1,CASSLGGSPYNEQFF,TGTGCCAGCAGCTTGGGAGGGTCCCCCTACAATGAGCAGTTCTTC
NA,TRBV5-8,NA,TRBJ1-5,CASSQKGNQPQHF,TGTGCCAGCAGCCAAAAGGGGAATCAGCCCCAGCATTTT
NA,TRBV5-1,NA,TRBJ1-2,CATPSRDVSYGYTF,TGCGCCACCCCTTCCAGGGATGTATCCTATGGCTACACCTTC
NA,TRBV4-1,NA,TRBJ1-2,CASSLTPTEGYTF,TGCGCCAGCAGCCTTACCCCCACGGAGGGCTACACCTTC
NA,TRBV5-1,TRBD1,TRBJ1-2,CASSLNEGAYGYTF,TGCGCCAGCAGCTTAAATGAGGGGGCCTATGGCTACACCTTC
NA,TRBV6-1,TRBD1,TRBJ2-7,CASWDSGAYEQYF,TGTGCCAGCTGGGACAGTGGGGCCTACGAGCAGTACTTC
NA,TRBV11-2,TRBD2,TRBJ2-3,CASSNSGGNTDTQYF,TGTGCCAGCAGCAATAGCGGGGGAAACACAGATACGCAGTATTTT
NA,TRBV4-1,TRBD1,TRBJ1-1,CASSQDKPPGQVTFF,TGCGCCAGCAGCCAAGATAAACCCCCAGGACAGGTAACTTTCTTT
NA,TRBV6-5,NA,TRBJ2-1,CASSLADEQFF,TGTGCCAGCAGTTTGGCGGATGAGCAGTTCTTC
NA,TRBV15,TRBD1,TRBJ2-4,CATKRLTGEAKNIQYF,TGTGCCACGAAGAGGTTAACAGGGGAGGCCAAAAACATTCAGTACTTC
few,TRBV27,NA,TRBJ1-1,CASSLWGRVRDTEAFF,TGTGCCAGCAGTTTATGGGGCAGGGTTCGGGACACTGAAGCTTTCTTT
NA,TRBV6-5,TRBD1,TRBJ1-2,CASRPDRAYGYTF,TGTGCCAGCAGACCCGACAGGGCCTATGGCTACACCTTC
NA,TRBV19,TRBD1,TRBJ2-2,CASSIGQGAGELFF,TGTGCCAGTAGTATCGGACAGGGGGCCGGGGAGCTGTTTTTT
few,TRBV7-9,NA,TRBJ1-1,CASSLGIRGTEAFF,TGTGCCAGCAGCTTAGGAATCAGGGGCACTGAAGCTTTCTTT
NA,TRBV9,NA,TRBJ1-1,CASSGASTEAFF,TGTGCCAGCAGCGGGGCGAGCACTGAAGCTTTCTTT
NA,TRBV5-1,NA,TRBJ1-1,CASSLSPVNTEAFF,TGCGCCAGCAGCTTGTCACCGGTGAACACTGAAGCTTTCTTT
few,TRBV19,NA,TRBJ1-1,CASSSGGHNTEAFF,TGTGCCAGTAGTTCGGGGGGGCACAACACTGAAGCTTTCTTT
NA,TRBV2,NA,TRBJ1-5,CASREAVGGPQHF,TGTGCCAGCAGGGAAGCGGTCGGGGGGCCTCAGCATTTT
once,TRBV19,NA,TRBJ1-1,CASTPSRVNTEAFF,TGTGCCAGTACCCCTAGCCGAGTGAACACTGAAGCTTTCTTT
NA,TRBV14,TRBD1,TRBJ1-6,CASSLRTGSGNSPLHF,TGTGCCAGCAGCCTTCGGACAGGGAGCGGCAATTCACCCCTCCACTTT
NA,TRBV19,NA,TRBJ1-5,CASSIRDSNQPQHF,TGTGCCAGTAGTATACGAGATAGCAATCAGCCCCAGCATTTT
NA,TRBV11-2,TRBD2,TRBJ2-3,CASSLGSAGAGADTQYF,TGTGCCAGCAGCTTAGGATCAGCGGGAGCTGGCGCAGATACGCAGTATTTT